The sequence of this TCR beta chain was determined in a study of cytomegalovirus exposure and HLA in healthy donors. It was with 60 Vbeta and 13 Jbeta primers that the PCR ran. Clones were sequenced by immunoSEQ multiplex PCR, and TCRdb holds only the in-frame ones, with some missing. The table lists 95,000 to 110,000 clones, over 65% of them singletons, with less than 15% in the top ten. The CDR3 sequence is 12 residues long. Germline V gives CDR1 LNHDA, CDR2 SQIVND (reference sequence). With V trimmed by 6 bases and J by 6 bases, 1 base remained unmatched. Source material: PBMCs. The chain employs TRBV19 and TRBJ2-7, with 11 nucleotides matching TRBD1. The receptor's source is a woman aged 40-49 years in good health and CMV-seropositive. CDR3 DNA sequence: TGTGCCAGTAGGGACAGGGGGCGCGAGCAGTACTTC. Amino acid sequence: CASRDRGREQYF.